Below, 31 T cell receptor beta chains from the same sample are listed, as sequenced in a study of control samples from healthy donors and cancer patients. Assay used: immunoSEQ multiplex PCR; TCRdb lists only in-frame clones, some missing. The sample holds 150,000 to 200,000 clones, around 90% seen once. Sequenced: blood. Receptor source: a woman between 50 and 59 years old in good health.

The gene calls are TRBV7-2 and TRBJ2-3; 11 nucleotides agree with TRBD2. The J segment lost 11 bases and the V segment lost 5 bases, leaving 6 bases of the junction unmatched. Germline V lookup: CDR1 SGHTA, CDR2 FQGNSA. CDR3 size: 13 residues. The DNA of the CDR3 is TGTGCCAGCAGCCCTAGCGGGGGGTCCATGCAGTATTTT. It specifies CASSPSGGSMQYF. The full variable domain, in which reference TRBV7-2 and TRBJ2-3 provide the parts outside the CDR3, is GAGVSQSPSNKVTEKGKDVELRCDPISGHTALYWYRQSLGQGLEFLIYFQGNSAPDKSGLPSDRFSAERTGGSVSTLTIQRTQQEDSAVYLCASSPSGGSMQYFGPGTRLTVL.

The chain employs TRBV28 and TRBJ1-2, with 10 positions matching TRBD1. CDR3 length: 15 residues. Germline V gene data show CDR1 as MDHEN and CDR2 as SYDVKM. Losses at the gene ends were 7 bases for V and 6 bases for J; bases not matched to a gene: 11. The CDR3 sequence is CASIETGGFIDGYTF. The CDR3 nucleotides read TGTGCCAGCATAGAGACAGGGGGCTTTATCGATGGCTACACCTTC.

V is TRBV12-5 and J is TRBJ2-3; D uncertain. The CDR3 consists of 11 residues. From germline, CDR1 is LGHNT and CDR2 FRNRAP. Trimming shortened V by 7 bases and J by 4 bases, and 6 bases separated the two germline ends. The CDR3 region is CASAKSDTQYF. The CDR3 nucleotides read TGTGCTAGTGCCAAATCAGATACGCAGTATTTT.

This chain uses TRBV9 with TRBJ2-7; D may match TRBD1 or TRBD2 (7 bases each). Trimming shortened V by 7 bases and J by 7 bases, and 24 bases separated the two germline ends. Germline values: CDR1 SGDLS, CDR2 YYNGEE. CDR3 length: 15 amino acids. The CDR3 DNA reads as TGTGCCAGCCGCCCAGGGGGGGGAGGGGCTTTTGAGCAGTACTTC. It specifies CASRPGGGGAFEQYF. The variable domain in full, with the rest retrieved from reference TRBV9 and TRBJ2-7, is DSGVTQTPKHLITATGQRVTLRCSPRSGDLSVYWYQQSLDQGLQFLIQYYNGEERAKGNILERFSAQQFPDLHSELNLSSLELGDSALYFCASRPGGGGAFEQYFGPGTRLTVT.

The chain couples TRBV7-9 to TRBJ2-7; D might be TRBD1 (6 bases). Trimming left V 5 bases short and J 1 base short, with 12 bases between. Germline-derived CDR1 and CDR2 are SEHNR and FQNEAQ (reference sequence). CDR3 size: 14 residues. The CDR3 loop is CASSPRDISYEQYF. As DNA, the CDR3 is TGTGCCAGCAGCCCCCGGGACATTTCCTACGAGCAGTACTTC.

The chain's CDR3 is CVVGRGNVAFF. The CDR3 DNA reads TGTGTCGTCGGCAGGGGGAACGTAGCTTTCTTT. The chain couples TRBV11-2 to TRBJ1-1; 7 positions agree with TRBD1. The length of the CDR3 is 11 residues. The germline V gene has CDR1 SGHAT and CDR2 FQNNGV.

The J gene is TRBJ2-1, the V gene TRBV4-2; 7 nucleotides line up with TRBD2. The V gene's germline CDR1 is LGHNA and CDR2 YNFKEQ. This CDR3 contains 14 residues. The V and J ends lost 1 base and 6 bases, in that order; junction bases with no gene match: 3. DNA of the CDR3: TGTGCCAGCAGCCAAGTTTGGGGGGGCAATGAGCAGTTCTTC. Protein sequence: CASSQVWGGNEQFF.

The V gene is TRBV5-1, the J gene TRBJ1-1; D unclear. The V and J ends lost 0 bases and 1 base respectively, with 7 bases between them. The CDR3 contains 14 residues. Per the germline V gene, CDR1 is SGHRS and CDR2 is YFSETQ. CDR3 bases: TGCGCCAGCAGCTTGGCGGGTGGGAACACTGAAGCTTTCTTT. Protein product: CASSLAGGNTEAFF.

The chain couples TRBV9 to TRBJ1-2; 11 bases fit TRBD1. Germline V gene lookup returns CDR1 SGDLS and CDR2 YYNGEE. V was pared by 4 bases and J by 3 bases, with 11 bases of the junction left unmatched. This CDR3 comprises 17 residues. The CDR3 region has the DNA TGTGCCAGCAGCCCCTCCGGACAGGGGGCATCGGACTATGGCTACACCTTC. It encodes CASSPSGQGASDYGYTF.

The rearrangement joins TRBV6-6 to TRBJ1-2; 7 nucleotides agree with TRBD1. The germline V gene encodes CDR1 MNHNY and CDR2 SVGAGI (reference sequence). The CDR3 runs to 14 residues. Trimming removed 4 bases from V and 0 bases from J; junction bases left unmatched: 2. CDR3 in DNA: TGTGCCAGCAGTTTTGGACAGGCTAACTATGGCTACACCTTC. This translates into CASSFGQANYGYTF.

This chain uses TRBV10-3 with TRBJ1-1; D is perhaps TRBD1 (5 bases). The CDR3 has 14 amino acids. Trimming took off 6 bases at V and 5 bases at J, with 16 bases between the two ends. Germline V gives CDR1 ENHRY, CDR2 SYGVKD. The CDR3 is CAISGGGLRTEAFF. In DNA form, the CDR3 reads TGTGCCATCAGCGGGGGGGGTCTCCGTACTGAAGCTTTCTTT.

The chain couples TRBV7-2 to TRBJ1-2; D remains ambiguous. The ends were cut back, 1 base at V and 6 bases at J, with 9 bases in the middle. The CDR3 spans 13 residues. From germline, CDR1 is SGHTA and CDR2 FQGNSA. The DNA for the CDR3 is TGTGCCAGCAGCTTAGGCAGGCGAGATGGCTACACCTTC. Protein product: CASSLGRRDGYTF.

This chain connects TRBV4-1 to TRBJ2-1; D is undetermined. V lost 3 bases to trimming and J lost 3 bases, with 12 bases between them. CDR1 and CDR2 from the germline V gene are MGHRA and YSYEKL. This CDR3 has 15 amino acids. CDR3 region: CASSQLGGDYNEQFF. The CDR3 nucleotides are TGCGCCAGCAGCCAGCTAGGTGGGGACTACAATGAGCAGTTCTTC.

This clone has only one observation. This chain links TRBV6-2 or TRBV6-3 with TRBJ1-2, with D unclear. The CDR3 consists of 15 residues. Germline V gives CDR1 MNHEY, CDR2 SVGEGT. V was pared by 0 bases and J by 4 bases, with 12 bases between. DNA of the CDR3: TGTGCCAGCAGTTACTCGGGCTTGACGGCCTATGGCTACACCTTC. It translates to CASSYSGLTAYGYTF.

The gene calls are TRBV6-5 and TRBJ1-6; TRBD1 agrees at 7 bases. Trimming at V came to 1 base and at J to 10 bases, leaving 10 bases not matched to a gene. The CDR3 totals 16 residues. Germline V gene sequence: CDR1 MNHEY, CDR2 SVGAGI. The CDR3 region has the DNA TGTGCCAGCAGTTACTACAGGGGTGCCTTGGAGTCACCCCTCCACTTT. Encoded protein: CASSYYRGALESPLHF.

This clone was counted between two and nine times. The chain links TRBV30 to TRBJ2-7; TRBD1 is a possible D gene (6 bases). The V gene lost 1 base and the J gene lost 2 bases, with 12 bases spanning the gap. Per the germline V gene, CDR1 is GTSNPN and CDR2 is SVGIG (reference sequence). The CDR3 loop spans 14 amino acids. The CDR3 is CAWSASDSPYEQYF. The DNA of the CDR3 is TGTGCCTGGAGTGCCTCGGACAGCCCCTACGAGCAGTACTTC.

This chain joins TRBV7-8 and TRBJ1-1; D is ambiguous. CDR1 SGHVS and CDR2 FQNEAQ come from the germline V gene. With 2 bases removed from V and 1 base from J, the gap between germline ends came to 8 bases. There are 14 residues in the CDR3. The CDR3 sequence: CASSLIRGNTEAFF. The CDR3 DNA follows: TGTGCCAGCAGCTTAATCCGTGGGAACACTGAAGCTTTCTTT.

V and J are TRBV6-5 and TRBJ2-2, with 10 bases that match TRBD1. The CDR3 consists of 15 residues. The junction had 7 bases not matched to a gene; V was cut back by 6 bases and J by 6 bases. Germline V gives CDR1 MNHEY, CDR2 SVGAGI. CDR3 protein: CASSLDRGVAGELFF. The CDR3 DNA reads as TGTGCCAGCAGCCTGGACAGGGGGGTGGCCGGGGAGCTGTTTTTT.

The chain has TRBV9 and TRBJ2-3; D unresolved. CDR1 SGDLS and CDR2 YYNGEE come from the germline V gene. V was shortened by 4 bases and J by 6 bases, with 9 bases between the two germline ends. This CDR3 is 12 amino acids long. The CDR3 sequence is CASSPLRDTQYF. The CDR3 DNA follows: TGTGCCAGCAGCCCGCTGAGGGATACGCAGTATTTT.

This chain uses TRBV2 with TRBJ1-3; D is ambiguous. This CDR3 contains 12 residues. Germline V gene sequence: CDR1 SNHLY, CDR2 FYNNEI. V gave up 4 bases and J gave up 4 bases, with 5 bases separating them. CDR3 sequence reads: CASSVQGNTIYF. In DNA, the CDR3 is TGTGCCAGCAGTGTTCAAGGAAACACCATATATTTT. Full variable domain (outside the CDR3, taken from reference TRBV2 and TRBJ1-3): EPEVTQTPSHQVTQMGQEVILRCVPISNHLYFYWYRQILGQKVEFLVSFYNNEISEKSEIFDDQFSVERPDGSNFTLKIRSTKLEDSAMYFCASSVQGNTIYFGEGSWLTVV.

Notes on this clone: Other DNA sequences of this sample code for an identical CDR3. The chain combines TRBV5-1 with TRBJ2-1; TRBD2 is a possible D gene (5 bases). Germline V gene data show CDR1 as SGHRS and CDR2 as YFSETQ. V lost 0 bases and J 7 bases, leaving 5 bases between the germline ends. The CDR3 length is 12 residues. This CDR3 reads CASSLGLNEQFF. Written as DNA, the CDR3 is TGCGCCAGCAGCTTGGGACTAAATGAGCAGTTCTTC. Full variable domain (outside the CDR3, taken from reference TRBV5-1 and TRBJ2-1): KAGVTQTPRYLIKTRGQQVTLSCSPISGHRSVSWYQQTPGQGLQFLFEYFSETQRNKGNFPGRFSGRQFSNSRSEMNVSTLELGDSALYLCASSLGLNEQFFGPGTRLTVL.

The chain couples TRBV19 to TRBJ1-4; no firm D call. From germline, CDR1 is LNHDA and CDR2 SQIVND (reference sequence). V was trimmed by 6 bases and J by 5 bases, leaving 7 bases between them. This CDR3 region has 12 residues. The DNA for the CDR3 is TGTGCCAGTAGAGATAGGAATGAAAAACTGTTTTTT. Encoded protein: CASRDRNEKLFF.

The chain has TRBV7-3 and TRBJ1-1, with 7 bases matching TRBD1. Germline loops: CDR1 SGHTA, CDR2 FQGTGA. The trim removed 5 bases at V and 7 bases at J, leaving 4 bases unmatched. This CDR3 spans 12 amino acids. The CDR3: CASSNRQGEAFF. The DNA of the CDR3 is TGTGCCAGCAGCAACCGACAGGGTGAAGCTTTCTTT.

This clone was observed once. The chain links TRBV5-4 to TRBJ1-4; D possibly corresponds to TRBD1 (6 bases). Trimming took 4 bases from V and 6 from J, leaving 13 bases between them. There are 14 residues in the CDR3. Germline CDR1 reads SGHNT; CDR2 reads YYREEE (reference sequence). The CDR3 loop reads CASSPKKGDEKLFF. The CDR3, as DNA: TGTGCCAGCAGCCCAAAGAAGGGGGATGAAAAACTGTTTTTT.

The CDR3 spells CASSVVDLGGTEAFF. The CDR3 DNA is TGTGCCAGCAGCGTGGTGGACTTAGGGGGCACTGAAGCTTTCTTT. The V call is TRBV9, the J call TRBJ1-1; tentatively, D is TRBD1 (6 bases). The V end lost 2 bases, the J end lost 4 bases, and 15 bases lay between the germline ends. Germline lookup yields CDR1 SGDLS and CDR2 YYNGEE. CDR3 length: 15 residues. Full variable domain (missing parts from reference TRBV9 and TRBJ1-1): DSGVTQTPKHLITATGQRVTLRCSPRSGDLSVYWYQQSLDQGLQFLIQYYNGEERAKGNILERFSAQQFPDLHSELNLSSLELGDSALYFCASSVVDLGGTEAFFGQGTRLTVV.

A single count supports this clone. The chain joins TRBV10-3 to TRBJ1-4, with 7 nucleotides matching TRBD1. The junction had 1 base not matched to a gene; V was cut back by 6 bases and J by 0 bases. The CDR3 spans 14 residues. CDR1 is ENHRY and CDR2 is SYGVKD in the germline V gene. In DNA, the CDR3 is TGTGCCATCAGGGACAGGCCAACTAATGAAAAACTGTTTTTT. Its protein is CAIRDRPTNEKLFF.

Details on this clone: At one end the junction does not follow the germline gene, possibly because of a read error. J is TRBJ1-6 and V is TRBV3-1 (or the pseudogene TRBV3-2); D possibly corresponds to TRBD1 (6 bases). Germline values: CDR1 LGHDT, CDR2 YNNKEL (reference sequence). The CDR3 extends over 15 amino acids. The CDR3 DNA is TGTGCCAGCAGCAAAGAGGGGGGGGGTAATTCACCCCTCCACTTT. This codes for CASSKEGGGNSPLHF.

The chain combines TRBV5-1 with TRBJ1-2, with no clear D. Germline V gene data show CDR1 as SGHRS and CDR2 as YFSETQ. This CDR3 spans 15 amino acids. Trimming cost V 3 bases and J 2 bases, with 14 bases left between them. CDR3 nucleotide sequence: TGCGCCAGCAGCTCCCCCCCCGACGGGAACTATGGCTACACCTTC. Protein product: CASSSPPDGNYGYTF.

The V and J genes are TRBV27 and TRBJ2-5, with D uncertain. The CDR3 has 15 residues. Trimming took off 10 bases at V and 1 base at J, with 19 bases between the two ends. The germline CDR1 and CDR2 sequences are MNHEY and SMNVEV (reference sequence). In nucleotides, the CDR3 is TGTGCCACCTCTTCCCTTGCGAAATTCCAAGAGACCCAGTACTTC. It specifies CATSSLAKFQETQYF.

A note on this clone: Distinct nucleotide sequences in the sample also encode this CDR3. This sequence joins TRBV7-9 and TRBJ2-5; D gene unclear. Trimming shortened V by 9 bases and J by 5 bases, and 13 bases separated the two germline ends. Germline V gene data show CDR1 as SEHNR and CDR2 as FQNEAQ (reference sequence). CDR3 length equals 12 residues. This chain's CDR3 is CASSLVGETQYF. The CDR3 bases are TGTGCCAGTTCATTGGTGGGTGAGACCCAGTACTTC.

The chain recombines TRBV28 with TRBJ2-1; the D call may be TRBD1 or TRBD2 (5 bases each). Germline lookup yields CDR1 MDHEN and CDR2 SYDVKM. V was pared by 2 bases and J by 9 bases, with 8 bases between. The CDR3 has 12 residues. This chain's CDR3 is CASSLGGGEQFF. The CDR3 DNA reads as TGTGCCAGCAGTTTAGGGGGTGGTGAGCAGTTCTTC. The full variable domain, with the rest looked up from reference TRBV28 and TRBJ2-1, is DVKVTQSSRYLVKRTGEKVFLECVQDMDHENMFWYRQDPGLGLRLIYFSYDVKMKEKGDIPEGYSVSREKKERFSLILESASTNQTSMYLCASSLGGGEQFFGPGTRLTVL.